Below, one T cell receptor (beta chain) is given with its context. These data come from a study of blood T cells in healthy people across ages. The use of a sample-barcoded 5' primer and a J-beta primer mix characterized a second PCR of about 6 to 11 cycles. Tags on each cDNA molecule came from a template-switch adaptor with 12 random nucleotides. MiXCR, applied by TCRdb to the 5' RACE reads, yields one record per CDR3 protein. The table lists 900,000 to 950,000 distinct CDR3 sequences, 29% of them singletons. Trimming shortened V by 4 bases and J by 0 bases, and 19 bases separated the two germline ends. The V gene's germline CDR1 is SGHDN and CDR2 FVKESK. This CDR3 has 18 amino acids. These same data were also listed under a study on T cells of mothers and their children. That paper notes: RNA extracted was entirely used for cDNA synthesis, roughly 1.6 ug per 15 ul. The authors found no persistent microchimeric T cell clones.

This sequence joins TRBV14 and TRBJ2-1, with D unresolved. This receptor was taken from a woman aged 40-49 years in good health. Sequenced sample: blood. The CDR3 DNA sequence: TGTGCCAGCAGCCCGACCCTGATTACAGTGACCTCCTACAATGAGCAGTTCTTC. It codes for CASSPTLITVTSYNEQFF.